There are many counts of the clone carrying this T cell receptor beta chain. Its antigen remains unknown. This entry is derived from a study of T cells in Graves' hyperthyroidism and ophthalmopathy. Study-wide findings and caveats: In validation, the model predicted ophthalmopathy. These predictions came a median roughly seven months before onset. Most thyroid clonotypes that were expanded above 0.001 also turned up in blood.

Per germline, CDR1 SNHLY and CDR2 FYNNEI. V lost 7 bases to trimming and J lost 5 bases, with 11 bases between them. This CDR3 contains 12 residues. Researchers amplified the TCR beta CDR3 regions from RNA transcripts. A first-round RT-PCR of the TCR CDR3 used the HTBI primer set. TCRdb analysed the multiplex PCR reads with MiXCR anew, one entry per CDR3 protein. The table includes around 300,000 distinct CDR3 sequences, more than 10% detected once. Orbital computed tomography, thyroid ultrasound, serum thyroxine and TRAb, and clinical symptoms together informed the diagnoses. This clonotype originated in a woman aged 30 to 39 with Graves' hyperthyroidism that later progressed to Graves' ophthalmopathy. The sample consisted of blood. The chain recombines TRBV2 with TRBJ2-5; TRBD2 is a possible D gene (6 bases). The CDR3 protein is CASKGTSETQYF. The CDR3 nucleotides are TGTGCCAGCAAGGGGACTTCGGAGACCCAGTACTTC.